What follows is one TCR beta chain and its context. As yet, its antigen is unknown. The sample belongs to a study of T cell responses to AZD1222 COVID-19 vaccine. Across the study: Pooling was applied to second doses at about 4 or about 12 weeks.

The V end was cut by 0 bases, the J end by 3 bases, with 4 bases between. The CDR3 length is 14 residues. Germline V CDR1 and CDR2: SGHRS, YFSETQ. Produced via immunoSEQ multiplex PCR; TCRdb's table is partial and in-frame only. The table has about 72,000 clones, more than 75% seen once. Whole-study findings and limits: Females made up more of the donors, who were largely white British, and clonal diversity may have come out too low. Spike-specific TCR breadth and depth were elevated following two AZD1222 doses.

This receptor was taken from an adult in good health. The chain links TRBV5-1 to TRBJ1-6; D ambiguous. The sample here was peripheral blood, taken on day 0 of AZD1222 vaccination. CDR3 bases: TGCGCCAGCAGCTTGGGGGACTATAATTCACCCCTCCACTTT. Its translation is CASSLGDYNSPLHF. Together with reference TRBV5-1 and TRBJ1-6, the CDR3 gives the full variable domain: KAGVTQTPRYLIKTRGQQVTLSCSPISGHRSVSWYQQTPGQGLQFLFEYFSETQRNKGNFPGRFSGRQFSNSRSEMNVSTLELGDSALYLCASSLGDYNSPLHFGNGTRLTVT.